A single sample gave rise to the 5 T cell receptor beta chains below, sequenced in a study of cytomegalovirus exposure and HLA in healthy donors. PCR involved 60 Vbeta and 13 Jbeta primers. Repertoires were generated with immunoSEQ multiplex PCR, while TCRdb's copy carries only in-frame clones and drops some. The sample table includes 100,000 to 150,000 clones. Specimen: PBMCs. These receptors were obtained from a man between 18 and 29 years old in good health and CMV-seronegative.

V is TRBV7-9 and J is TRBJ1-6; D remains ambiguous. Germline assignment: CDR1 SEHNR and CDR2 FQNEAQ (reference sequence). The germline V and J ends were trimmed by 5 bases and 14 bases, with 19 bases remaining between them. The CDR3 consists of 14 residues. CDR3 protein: CASSLPGRERALHF. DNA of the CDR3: TGTGCCAGCAGCCTACCTGGCCGAGAACGGGCCCTCCACTTT.

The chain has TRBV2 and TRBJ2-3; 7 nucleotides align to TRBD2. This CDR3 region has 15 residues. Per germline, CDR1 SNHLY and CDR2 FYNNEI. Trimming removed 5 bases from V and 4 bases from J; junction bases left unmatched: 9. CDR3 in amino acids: CASSLAEIWADTQYF. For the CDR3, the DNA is TGTGCCAGCAGTCTAGCGGAGATCTGGGCAGATACGCAGTATTTT.

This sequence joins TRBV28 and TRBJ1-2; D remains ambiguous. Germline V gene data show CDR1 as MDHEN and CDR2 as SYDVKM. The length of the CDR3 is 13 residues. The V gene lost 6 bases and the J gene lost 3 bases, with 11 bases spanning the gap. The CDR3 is CASSLLSDYGYTF. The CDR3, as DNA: TGTGCCAGCAGCCTCCTCTCGGACTATGGCTACACCTTC.

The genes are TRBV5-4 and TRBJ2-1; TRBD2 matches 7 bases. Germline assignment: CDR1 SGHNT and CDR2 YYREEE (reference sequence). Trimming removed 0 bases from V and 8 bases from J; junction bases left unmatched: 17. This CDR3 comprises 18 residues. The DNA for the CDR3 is TGTGCCAGCAGCTTGGATTTGTACGGGAGGCCAGACATGGATGAGCAGTTCTTC. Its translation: CASSLDLYGRPDMDEQFF.

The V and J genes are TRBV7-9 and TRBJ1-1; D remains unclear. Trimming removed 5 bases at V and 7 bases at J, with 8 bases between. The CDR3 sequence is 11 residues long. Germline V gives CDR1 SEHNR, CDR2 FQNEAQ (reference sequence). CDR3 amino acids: CASSETVEAFF. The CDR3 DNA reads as TGTGCCAGCAGCGAAACGGTTGAAGCTTTCTTT.